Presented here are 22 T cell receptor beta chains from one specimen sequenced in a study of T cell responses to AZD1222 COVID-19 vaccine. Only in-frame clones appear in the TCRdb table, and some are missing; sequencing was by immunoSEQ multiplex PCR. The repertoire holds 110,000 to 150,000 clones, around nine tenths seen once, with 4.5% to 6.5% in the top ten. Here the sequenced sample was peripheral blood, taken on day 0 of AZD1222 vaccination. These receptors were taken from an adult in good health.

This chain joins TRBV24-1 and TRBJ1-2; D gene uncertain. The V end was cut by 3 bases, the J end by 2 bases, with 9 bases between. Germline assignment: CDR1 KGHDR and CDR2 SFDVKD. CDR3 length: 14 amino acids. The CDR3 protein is CATSDMGKNYGYTF. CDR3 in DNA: TGTGCCACCAGTGATATGGGGAAAAACTATGGCTACACCTTC.

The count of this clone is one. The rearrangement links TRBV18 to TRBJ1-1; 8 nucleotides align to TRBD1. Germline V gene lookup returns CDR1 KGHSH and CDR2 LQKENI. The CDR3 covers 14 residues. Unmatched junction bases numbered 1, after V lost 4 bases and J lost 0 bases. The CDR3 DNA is TGTGCCAGCTCACTGGACAGGGTGAACACTGAAGCTTTCTTT. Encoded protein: CASSLDRVNTEAFF.

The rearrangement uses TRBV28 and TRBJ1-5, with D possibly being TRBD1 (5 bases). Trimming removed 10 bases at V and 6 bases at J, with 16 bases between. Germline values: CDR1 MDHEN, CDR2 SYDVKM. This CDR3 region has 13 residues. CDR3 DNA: TGTGCCACTACGGGACGTTTGAGTCAGCCCCAGCATTTT. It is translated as CATTGRLSQPQHF. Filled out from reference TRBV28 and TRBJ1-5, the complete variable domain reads DVKVTQSSRYLVKRTGEKVFLECVQDMDHENMFWYRQDPGLGLRLIYFSYDVKMKEKGDIPEGYSVSREKKERFSLILESASTNQTSMYLCATTGRLSQPQHFGDGTRLSIL.

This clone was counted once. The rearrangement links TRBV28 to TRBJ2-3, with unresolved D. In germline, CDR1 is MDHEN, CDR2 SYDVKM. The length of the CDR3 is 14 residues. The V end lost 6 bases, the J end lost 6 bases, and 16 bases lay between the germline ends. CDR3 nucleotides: TGTGCCAGCAGCCCCGTGTGGGCAGTGGATACGCAGTATTTT. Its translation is CASSPVWAVDTQYF.

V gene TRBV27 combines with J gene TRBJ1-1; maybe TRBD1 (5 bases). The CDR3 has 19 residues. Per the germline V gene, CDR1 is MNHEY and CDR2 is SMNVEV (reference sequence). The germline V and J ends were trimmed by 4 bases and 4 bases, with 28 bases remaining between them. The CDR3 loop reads CASSSQSPRRDLIFTEAFF. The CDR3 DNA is TGTGCCAGCAGTTCTCAGAGTCCCCGCCGGGACCTAATTTTCACTGAAGCTTTCTTT.

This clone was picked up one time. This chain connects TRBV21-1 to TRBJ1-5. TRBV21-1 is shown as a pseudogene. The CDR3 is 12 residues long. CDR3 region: CASTQMDGSQHF. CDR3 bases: TGTGCCAGCACCCAAATGGACGGATCCCAGCATTTT.

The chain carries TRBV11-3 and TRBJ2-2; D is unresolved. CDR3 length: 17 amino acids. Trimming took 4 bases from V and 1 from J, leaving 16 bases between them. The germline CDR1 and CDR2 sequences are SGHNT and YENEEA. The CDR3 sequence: CASSSETQFMNTGELFF. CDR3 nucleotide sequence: TGTGCCAGCAGCTCCGAAACACAATTTATGAACACCGGGGAGCTGTTTTTT.

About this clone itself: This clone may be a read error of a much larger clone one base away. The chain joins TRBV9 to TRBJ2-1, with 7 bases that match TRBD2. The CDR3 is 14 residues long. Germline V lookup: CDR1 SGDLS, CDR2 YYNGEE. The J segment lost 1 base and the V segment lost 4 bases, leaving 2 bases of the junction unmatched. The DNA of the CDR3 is TGTGCCAGCAGCCGGGGAGGGTCCTACAATGAGCAGTTCTTC. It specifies CASSRGGSYNEQFF.

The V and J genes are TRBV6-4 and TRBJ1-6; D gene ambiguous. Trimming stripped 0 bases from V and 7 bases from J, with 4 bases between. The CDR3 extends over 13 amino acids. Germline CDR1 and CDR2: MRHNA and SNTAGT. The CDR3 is CASSDSENSPLHF. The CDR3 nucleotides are TGTGCCAGCAGTGACTCCGAAAATTCACCCCTCCACTTT.

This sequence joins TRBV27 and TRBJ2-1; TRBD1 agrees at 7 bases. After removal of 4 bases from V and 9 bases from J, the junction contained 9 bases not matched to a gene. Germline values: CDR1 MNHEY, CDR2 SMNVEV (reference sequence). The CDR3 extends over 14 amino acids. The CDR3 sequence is CASSSLDRAGEQFF. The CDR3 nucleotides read TGTGCCAGCAGTTCCCTCGACAGGGCGGGTGAGCAGTTCTTC.

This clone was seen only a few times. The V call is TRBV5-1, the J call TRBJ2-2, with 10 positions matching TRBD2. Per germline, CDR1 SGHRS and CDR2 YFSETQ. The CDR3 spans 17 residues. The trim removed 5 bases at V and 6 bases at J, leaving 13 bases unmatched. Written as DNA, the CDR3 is TGCGCCAGCAGAGGAGGGACTAGCGATAATCCCGCCGGGGAGCTGTTTTTT. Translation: CASRGGTSDNPAGELFF.

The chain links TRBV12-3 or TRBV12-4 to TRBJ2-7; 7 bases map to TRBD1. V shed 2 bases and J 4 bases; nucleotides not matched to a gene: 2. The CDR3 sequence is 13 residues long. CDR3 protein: CASSLKGQYEQYF. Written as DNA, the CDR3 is TGTGCCAGCAGTTTAAAGGGACAGTACGAGCAGTACTTC.

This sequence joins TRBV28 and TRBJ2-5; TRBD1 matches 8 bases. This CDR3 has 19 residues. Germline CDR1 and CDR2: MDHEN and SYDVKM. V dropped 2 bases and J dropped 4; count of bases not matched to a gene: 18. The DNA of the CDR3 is TGTGCCAGCAGTTTACTCTCAAACCGACAGGGGATACCGCGAGAGACCCAGTACTTC. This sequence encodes CASSLLSNRQGIPRETQYF. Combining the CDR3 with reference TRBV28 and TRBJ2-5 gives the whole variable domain DVKVTQSSRYLVKRTGEKVFLECVQDMDHENMFWYRQDPGLGLRLIYFSYDVKMKEKGDIPEGYSVSREKKERFSLILESASTNQTSMYLCASSLLSNRQGIPRETQYFGPGTRLLVL.

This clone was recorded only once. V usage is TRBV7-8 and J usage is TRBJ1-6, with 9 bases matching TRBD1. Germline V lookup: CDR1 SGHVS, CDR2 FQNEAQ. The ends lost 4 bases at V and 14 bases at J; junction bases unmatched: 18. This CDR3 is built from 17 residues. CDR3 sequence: CASSSRTGAASGVTLHF. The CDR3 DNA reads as TGTGCCAGCAGCTCCCGGACAGGGGCCGCGAGTGGAGTAACCCTCCACTTT.

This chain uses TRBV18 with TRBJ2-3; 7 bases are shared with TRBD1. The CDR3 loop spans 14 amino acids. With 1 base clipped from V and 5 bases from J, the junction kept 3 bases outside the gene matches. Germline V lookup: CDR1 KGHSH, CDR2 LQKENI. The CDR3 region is CASSPQTGKDTQYF. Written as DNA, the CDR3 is TGTGCCAGCTCACCACAGACAGGGAAAGATACGCAGTATTTT.

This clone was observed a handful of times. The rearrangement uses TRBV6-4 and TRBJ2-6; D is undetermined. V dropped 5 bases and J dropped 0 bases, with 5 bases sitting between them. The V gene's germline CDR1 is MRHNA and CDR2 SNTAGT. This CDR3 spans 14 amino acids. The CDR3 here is CASSTNSGANVLTF. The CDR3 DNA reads TGTGCCAGCAGTACTAACTCTGGGGCCAACGTCCTGACTTTC.

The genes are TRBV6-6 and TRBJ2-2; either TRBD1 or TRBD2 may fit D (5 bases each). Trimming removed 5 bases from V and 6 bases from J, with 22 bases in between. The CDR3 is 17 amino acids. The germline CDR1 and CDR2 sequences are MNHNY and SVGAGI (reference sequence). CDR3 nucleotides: TGTGCCAGCAGTCGAAGGAGGCCGGGGCCTTCGGCCGGGGAGCTGTTTTTT. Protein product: CASSRRRPGPSAGELFF.

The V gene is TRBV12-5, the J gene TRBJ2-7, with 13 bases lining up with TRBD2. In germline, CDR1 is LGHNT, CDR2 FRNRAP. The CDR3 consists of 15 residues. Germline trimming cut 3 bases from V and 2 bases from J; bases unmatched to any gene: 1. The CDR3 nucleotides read TGTGCTAGTGGTTTTGGACTAGCGGGGGCCTACGAGCAGTACTTC. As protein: CASGFGLAGAYEQYF.

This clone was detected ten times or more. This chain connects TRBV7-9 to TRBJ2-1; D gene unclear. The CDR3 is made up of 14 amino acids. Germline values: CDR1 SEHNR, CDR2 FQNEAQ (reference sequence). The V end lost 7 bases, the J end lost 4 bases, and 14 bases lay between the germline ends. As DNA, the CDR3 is TGTGCCAGCAAAGACCCTTTTACGTACAATGAGCAGTTCTTC. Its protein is CASKDPFTYNEQFF.

CDR3 sequence (DNA): TGTGCCTGGAGTCCCGACAGGGAGAGCACAGATACGCAGTATTTT. Amino acid sequence: CAWSPDRESTDTQYF. The chain has TRBV30 and TRBJ2-3; 7 positions agree with TRBD1. J gave up 0 bases and V 2 bases, and 5 bases lay outside the gene matches. Looked up from germline, CDR1 is GTSNPN and CDR2 is SVGIG (reference sequence). CDR3 length: 15 residues.

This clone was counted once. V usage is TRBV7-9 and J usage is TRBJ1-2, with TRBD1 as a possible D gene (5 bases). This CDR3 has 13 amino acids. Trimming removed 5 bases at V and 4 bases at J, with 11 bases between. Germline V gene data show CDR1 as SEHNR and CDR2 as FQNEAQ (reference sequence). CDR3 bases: TGTGCCAGCAGCCGGCCGGGGCTCTATGGCTACACCTTC. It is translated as CASSRPGLYGYTF.

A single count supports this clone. The CDR3 nucleotides are TGTGCCAGTAGTGTTAGCGGGAGTAGCACAGATACGCAGTATTTT. Translated: CASSVSGSSTDTQYF. This chain joins TRBV19 and TRBJ2-3; TRBD2 aligns across 9 bases. The CDR3 covers 15 residues. Germline assignment: CDR1 LNHDA and CDR2 SQIVND (reference sequence). V trimming: 5 bases; J trimming: 0 bases; junction bases outside the gene matches: 3.